These 14 T cell receptor beta chains came from one sample sequenced in a study of low-dose radiotherapy and immunotherapy resistance in tumors. The sample's time point: before trial treatment. TRAV and TRBV primers primed cDNA for both TCRalpha and TCRbeta. With a V-primer adapter and a constant-region primer, TCRs were amplified for 20 PCR cycles. TCRdb re-analysed the reads in MiXCR, keeping a single row per CDR3 protein. This sample has some 88,000 distinct CDR3 sequences, with under 10% found just once. The source material was PBMCs, sampled before treatment. All receptors derive from a male donor with prostate cancer.

This clonotype was seen ten or more times. The chain employs TRBV20-1 and TRBJ1-4; TRBD1 matches 7 bases. CDR1 is DFQATT, CDR2 SNEGSKA, per germline (reference sequence). The CDR3 consists of 16 residues. J lost 3 bases, V lost 0 bases, and 7 bases had no gene match. The CDR3 loop is CSARDIQGPSNEKLFF. CDR3 bases: TGCAGTGCTAGAGATATACAGGGGCCGTCTAATGAAAAACTGTTTTTT.

This chain links TRBV28 with TRBJ1-2, with unresolved D. The CDR3 is 14 amino acids. Trimming cost V 5 bases and J 4 bases, with 14 bases left between them. The germline V gene encodes CDR1 MDHEN and CDR2 SYDVKM. The chain's CDR3 is CASSIVPRTYGYTF. The CDR3, as DNA: TGTGCCAGCAGTATAGTCCCCCGCACCTATGGCTACACCTTC.

The CDR3 DNA follows: TGCAGTGCTAGAGAAGACCTCTACGAGCAGTACTTC. Translating it yields CSAREDLYEQYF. The V call is TRBV20-1, the J call TRBJ2-7; D uncertain. Trimming left V 0 bases short and J 3 bases short, with 6 bases between. The length of the CDR3 is 12 residues. Germline-derived CDR1 and CDR2 are DFQATT and SNEGSKA (reference sequence).

This clonotype was picked up many times. The genes are TRBV28 and TRBJ2-7; possibly TRBD1 for D (5 bases). This CDR3 spans 14 amino acids. Per germline, CDR1 MDHEN and CDR2 SYDVKM. V lost 1 base and J lost 6, with 13 bases in between. The CDR3: CASSLYQDTGEQYF. The CDR3 coding sequence is TGTGCCAGCAGTTTATATCAGGACACAGGCGAGCAGTACTTC.

This clonotype was counted at least ten times. The chain recombines TRBV5-1 with TRBJ1-3; no clear D. Germline lookup yields CDR1 SGHRS and CDR2 YFSETQ. V was pared by 0 bases and J by 8 bases, with 15 bases between. This CDR3 spans 15 amino acids. Here the CDR3 reads CASSLDADPVDTIYF. CDR3 DNA sequence: TGCGCCAGCAGCTTGGACGCGGACCCGGTTGACACCATATATTTT. Looking up the rest from reference TRBV5-1 and TRBJ1-3 gives the full variable domain: KAGVTQTPRYLIKTRGQQVTLSCSPISGHRSVSWYQQTPGQGLQFLFEYFSETQRNKGNFPGRFSGRQFSNSRSEMNVSTLELGDSALYLCASSLDADPVDTIYFGEGSWLTVV.

This clonotype was seen ten or more times. The gene calls are TRBV28 and TRBJ2-3, with TRBD2 identical over 7 bases. This CDR3 comprises 14 residues. Losses at the gene ends were 7 bases for V and 2 bases for J; bases not matched to a gene: 6. Germline V gives CDR1 MDHEN, CDR2 SYDVKM. CDR3 amino acids: CASKSGTNTDTQYF. Here the CDR3 DNA reads TGTGCCAGCAAAAGCGGGACCAACACAGATACGCAGTATTTT.

This clonotype was found a few times. The V gene is TRBV10-3, the J gene TRBJ2-3; no firm D call. V lost 11 bases and J lost 0, with 18 bases in between. The CDR3 runs 15 residues. In germline, CDR1 is ENHRY, CDR2 SYGVKD. The CDR3 here is CASHGGAASTDTQYF. CDR3 nucleotides: TGTGCCTCCCACGGCGGCGCGGCTAGCACAGATACGCAGTATTTT.

This clonotype appeared many times. This rearrangement joins TRBV10-3 to TRBJ1-1; 9 nucleotides match TRBD1. With V trimmed by 0 bases and J by 7 bases, 6 bases remained unmatched. Germline-derived CDR1 and CDR2 are ENHRY and SYGVKD. The CDR3 covers 15 residues. CDR3 loop: CAISESTGQGGEAFF. CDR3 nucleotide sequence: TGTGCCATCAGTGAGTCGACGGGACAGGGCGGTGAAGCTTTCTTT.

This clonotype showed up many times. The V and J genes are TRBV7-2 and TRBJ2-1, with a tentative D call TRBD2 (5 bases). This CDR3 contains 15 residues. CDR1 and CDR2 (germline): SGHTA, FQGNSA. Trimming pared 1 base from V and 2 bases from J, leaving 9 bases between. The CDR3 protein is CASSLGSGPYNEQFF. The CDR3 region has the DNA TGTGCCAGCAGCTTAGGGAGCGGACCCTACAATGAGCAGTTCTTC.

This clonotype was observed many times. The CDR3 DNA is TGTGCCAGCAGCTACGCCGGGGAGCTGTTTTTT. It translates to CASSYAGELFF. J is TRBJ2-2 and V is TRBV6-2 or TRBV6-3; D call uncertain. The V end was cut by 6 bases, the J end by 6 bases, with 5 bases between. The CDR3 length is 11 residues. Per the germline V gene, CDR1 is MNHEY and CDR2 is SVGEGT.

This clonotype occurred many times. The gene calls are TRBV6-1 and TRBJ2-2, with D possibly being TRBD2 (6 bases). From germline, CDR1 is MNHNS and CDR2 SASEGT. This CDR3 comprises 16 residues. Trimming removed 5 bases from V and 7 bases from J, with 20 bases in between. The CDR3 DNA is TGTGCCAGCAGTCCCCGGGGGTCGGGAACTGGCGGGGAGCTGTTTTTT. Its protein product is CASSPRGSGTGGELFF.

This clonotype was counted at least ten times. The chain carries TRBV7-9 and TRBJ2-5, with 8 bases fitting TRBD1. Germline loops: CDR1 SEHNR, CDR2 FQNEAQ (reference sequence). This CDR3 region has 15 residues. Trimming took 2 bases from V and 5 from J; bases not matched to a gene: 7. For the CDR3, the DNA is TGTGCCAGCAGCTTATTGGCAGGGGGCGCGGAGACCCAGTACTTC. This encodes CASSLLAGGAETQYF.

Remarks on this clonotype: A read error is the likely source, as a far larger clone sits one nucleotide away. The rearrangement joins TRBV5-1 to TRBJ2-7; the match to TRBD2 covers 7 bases. Germline V gives CDR1 SGHRS, CDR2 YFSETQ. CDR3 length equals 15 residues. V lost 2 bases and J lost 7; bases outside the gene matches: 12. The CDR3 DNA sequence: TGCGCCAGCAGCTTCCGGGAGACTAGCTACAATGAGCAGTACTTC. Protein product: CASSFRETSYNEQYF.

This clonotype was seen ten or more times. The V gene is TRBV5-5, the J gene TRBJ2-3, with 15 bases that match TRBD2. Trimming removed 4 bases from V and 4 bases from J; junction bases left unmatched: 4. This CDR3 is 16 amino acids long. Germline V gives CDR1 SGHKS, CDR2 YYEKEE (reference sequence). Here the CDR3 reads CASSTGLAGGSDTQYF. CDR3 DNA: TGTGCCAGCAGCACAGGACTAGCGGGAGGGTCAGATACGCAGTATTTT.